This T cell receptor (beta chain) was sequenced in a study of response to subunit inactivated influenza vaccine. In TCRdb, the RT-PCR reads were re-called with MiXCR into one record per CDR3 protein. Among around 180,000 distinct CDR3 sequences, around 8.8% were seen once, and the ten largest hold 11%. Germline V lookup: CDR1 SGHVS, CDR2 FQNEAQ. Trimming took 0 bases from V and 1 from J, leaving 7 bases between them. CDR3 length: 15 amino acids. This clonotype was observed at least ten times. Antigen unknown. The study, taken as a whole, reports: Seasonal influenza vaccination, on each occasion, was suggested by the authors to recruit few new T cells.

The clonotype comes from a man aged 50 to 59 who received an inactivated influenza vaccine. The V and J genes are TRBV7-8 and TRBJ2-1; D uncertain. The starting material was non-naive T cells sorted from PBMCs, obtained on the day of vaccination. Written as DNA, the CDR3 is TGTGCCAGCAGCTTAGCGACCGCATCCTACAATGAGCAGTTCTTC. It translates to CASSLATASYNEQFF.